This T cell receptor beta chain emerged from a study of T cells in Graves' hyperthyroidism and ophthalmopathy (dated by TCRdb to the late 2010s). About the investigation overall: Peripheral blood was collected at initial diagnosis, before any treatment. To identify TCR V-J signatures that set the groups apart, the researchers used a discovery cohort of 90 to 100 patients, made up of 40 to 45 with Graves' ophthalmopathy and some 58 with stable Graves' hyperthyroidism. Prospective prediction of ophthalmopathy was tested in an independent validation cohort of 18 to 20 hyperthyroidism patients and 17 patients who later progressed to ophthalmopathy. The 75 to 100 discovery patients were divided at random into training and test sets in a 7:3 ratio. In addition, the study compared T-cell repertoires in thyroid tissue and in blood from five to seven Graves' hyperthyroidism patients. After blood sampling, hyperthyroidism patients were treated with methimazole at a starting dose of 30 mg daily, and ophthalmopathy patients were treated with high-dose intravenous methylprednisolone. The paper reports TCR Vbeta CDR3 sequencing of over 130 peripheral blood samples: under 45 ophthalmopathy, over 70 hyperthyroidism and approximately 17 progressor patients. The paper as a whole reports these results and caveats: Most expanded thyroid clonotypes (frequency above 0.001) were also detected in blood, a finding suggesting that blood repertoires may reflect thyroid immune responses. A 13 V-J signature model separated ophthalmopathy from stable hyperthyroidism, with around 91% sensitivity and 81% to 82% specificity in cross-validation and 80%/75% in testing. Sample size was not statistically predetermined, and investigators were not blinded to group allocation. In validation, the model predicted progression to ophthalmopathy with about 71% sensitivity and roughly 75% specificity, a median of around 6.6 months before onset.

Hyperthyroidism patients were newly diagnosed, with disease duration under 2 months, and aged 18 to 65 years. The study excluded patients with uncontrolled infections, other autoimmune diseases, pregnancy or lactation. Clinical symptoms, serum thyroxine and TRAb, thyroid ultrasound, and orbital computed tomography formed the basis for the diagnoses. For progressor patients, blood was drawn at the first diagnosis of hyperthyroidism, before any ophthalmopathy symptoms had appeared. PBMCs were separated from roughly 10 ml of fresh peripheral blood using Ficoll-Paque density gradient centrifugation. Progressor patients were first diagnosed with Graves' hyperthyroidism and then developed ophthalmopathy during follow-up. Trizol reagent was used to extract total RNA, and RNA quality was then checked on an Agilent 2100 Bioanalyzer. This clonotype was recorded at least ten times. The specificity of this receptor is unknown. No qualities accompany the bases; no much larger clone lies one base away.

The CDR3 starts with the cysteine, ends with the phenylalanine, and has 15 residues. Only CDR3 DNA is held: 45 bases, read in frame from base 1. V is cut back by 6 bases and J by 6 bases, with 11 bases in the junction unmatched. The TCR beta CDR3 regions were amplified from RNA transcripts. The first round of RT-PCR for the TCR CDR3 was performed with the HTBI primer set and the Qiagen OneStep RT-PCR kit. Libraries were constructed in a second round of multiplex PCR, after which size selection and purification were carried out. Libraries were sequenced paired-end with 100 bp reads on an Illumina HiSeq2000. Regarding the original processing steps: SOAPnuke was used to process the raw data, with reads discarded if the reads contained adapters or uncalled bases, had a mean Phred below 15, or lacked an exact constant-primer or identifier match. COPE v1.2.5 was used to merge the high-quality paired reads, and each unique nucleotide sequence was defined as a clonotype. Clonotypes were aligned to IMGT TRBV, TRBD and TRBJ reference segments using MiTCR v1.1. The analysis was restricted to V-J combinations with a frequency above 0.0001, which together covered about 99% of the repertoires. The TCS score was defined as the ratio of F50 (clonal expansion) to E x V (chaos), calculated using BLOSUM62-based TCRdist between CDR3 peptides within each V-J. Welch's t-statistics and random forest reduced 514 V-J features to roughly 13, which were used in a naive Bayes classifier (R e1071). Clones were called with MiXCR by TCRdb after fastp trimmed the public reads at Q25, and only in-frame beta chains were retained. Every CDR3 protein is listed once, alongside the most common genes and DNA of its rows. The V and J calls were not made by the authors but by TCRdb's processing. For this sample the table gives fewer than 900,000 distinct CDR3 sequences, of which roughly a sixth were detected only once. Of the sample, over 15% is held by the ten largest clones.

The source of this sequence is a woman between 45 and 60 years old with Graves' hyperthyroidism that later progressed to Graves' ophthalmopathy. Sequenced input: blood. The rearranged chain carries TRBV12-3 or TRBV12-4 and TRBJ1-1; 9 central nucleotides agree with TRBD1. The CDR3 is CASRVHRGPYAEAFF. The DNA sequence follows: TGTGCCAGCAGGGTGCACAGGGGGCCTTACGCTGAAGCTTTCTTT.